This is a list of T cell receptor beta chains from one sample in a study of blood T cell repertoires in COVID-19. TCRdb keeps only in-frame clones here, not all; method: immunoSEQ multiplex PCR. The sample shows approximately 170,000 clones, roughly 90% of them seen only once. The source material was peripheral blood. These receptors all stem from a woman aged 55 to 70 with COVID-19, enrolled during active disease. Each CDR3 is given with its conserved first and last residue. Each record gives: CDR3 DNA, CDR3 protein, clone size, J gene, V gene, D gene. D genes are given only for firm matches. Where a row states a size, it is once, few, many or the class of an expanded clone; other rows omit it.

DNA: TGTGCCACCAGTGTTTCACCCCCAGGGTCCAGCAGAACCGGGGAGCTGTTTTTT
CDR3: CATSVSPPGSSRTGELFF
size: .
J: TRBJ2-2
V: TRBV24-1
D: .

DNA: TGTGCCAGCAGTTTCCGGTATGGCTACACCTTC
CDR3: CASSFRYGYTF
size: .
J: TRBJ1-2
V: TRBV28
D: .

DNA: TGTGCCAGCAGTTACTCAGCGGGAGGGGGAAATGAGCAGTTCTTC
CDR3: CASSYSAGGGNEQFF
size: few
J: TRBJ2-1
V: TRBV6-5
D: TRBD2

DNA: TGTGCCAGCAGAACGACAGGGAGCTCCTACAATGAGCAGTTCTTC
CDR3: CASRTTGSSYNEQFF
size: .
J: TRBJ2-1
V: TRBV7-3
D: TRBD1

DNA: TGTGCCAGCAGGGGGACAGGGGATCAGCCCCAGCATTTT
CDR3: CASRGTGDQPQHF
size: .
J: TRBJ1-5
V: TRBV12-3/TRBV12-4
D: TRBD1

DNA: TGTGCCAGTACTCAAGGGGGTTACACTGAAGCTTTCTTT
CDR3: CASTQGGYTEAFF
size: .
J: TRBJ1-1
V: TRBV19
D: .

DNA: TGTGCCAGCAGCCTCCGGACTAGCGGGAGGGCCTTAGACAATGAGCAGTTCTTC
CDR3: CASSLRTSGRALDNEQFF
size: .
J: TRBJ2-1
V: TRBV9
D: TRBD2

DNA: TGTGCCAGCTCACCACCGAGGTTAAACACTGAAGCTTTCTTT
CDR3: CASSPPRLNTEAFF
size: .
J: TRBJ1-1
V: TRBV18
D: .

DNA: TGTGCCAGCAGCTCGACAGGGGGCCATGAAAAACTGTTTTTT
CDR3: CASSSTGGHEKLFF
size: .
J: TRBJ1-4
V: TRBV7-9
D: TRBD1

DNA: TGCGCCAGCAGCCCCGGGACTAGCGGGAGCTCCTACGAGCAGTACTTC
CDR3: CASSPGTSGSSYEQYF
size: .
J: TRBJ2-7
V: TRBV4-3
D: TRBD2

DNA: TGTGCCAGCAGCAAATCAGGGGGAAGGGCCGGGGAGCTGTTTTTT
CDR3: CASSKSGGRAGELFF
size: .
J: TRBJ2-2
V: TRBV7-6
D: TRBD1

DNA: TGCGCCAGCAGCCAAATGAACAGGATGAACACTGAAGCTTTCTTT
CDR3: CASSQMNRMNTEAFF
size: many
J: TRBJ1-1
V: TRBV4-1
D: .

DNA: TGTGCCAGCAGTGGCCAGGGAGGCCAGCCCCAGCATTTT
CDR3: CASSGQGGQPQHF
size: .
J: TRBJ1-5
V: TRBV6-2/TRBV6-3
D: .

DNA: TGTGCCAGTAGTACTAAGTCCCAGGGGGCGGTTGAGCAGTTCTTC
CDR3: CASSTKSQGAVEQFF
size: .
J: TRBJ2-1
V: TRBV19
D: TRBD1

DNA: TGCAGCGTCATACCAGGGGACAACCCGGGGAACACCGGGGAGCTGTTTTTT
CDR3: CSVIPGDNPGNTGELFF
size: .
J: TRBJ2-2
V: TRBV29-1
D: .

DNA: TGTGCCAGCAGTTCAGGGGGCCCCTACGAGCAGTACTTC
CDR3: CASSSGGPYEQYF
size: .
J: TRBJ2-7
V: TRBV6-5
D: TRBD1

DNA: TGTGCCAGCAGTGAGACTAGCGGGAGCAAAAGTTGGGCTTACGAGCAGTACTTC
CDR3: CASSETSGSKSWAYEQYF
size: .
J: TRBJ2-7
V: TRBV25-1
D: TRBD2

DNA: TGTGCCAGCAGCGTAGGCACTAGCGGCAACAATGAGCAGTTCTTC
CDR3: CASSVGTSGNNEQFF
size: once
J: TRBJ2-1
V: TRBV9
D: TRBD2

DNA: TGTGCCAGCAGCTTAGGCGGGGCGCAGGGAAGGACTGAAGCTTTCTTT
CDR3: CASSLGGAQGRTEAFF
size: .
J: TRBJ1-1
V: TRBV11-3
D: .

DNA: TGTGCCAGCAGCCTCCAGACTAACTATGGCTACACCTTC
CDR3: CASSLQTNYGYTF
size: .
J: TRBJ1-2
V: TRBV3-1/TRBV3-2
D: .

DNA: TGTGCCAGCAGCCTACAGGGCGGTAATTCACCCCTCCACTTT
CDR3: CASSLQGGNSPLHF
size: few
J: TRBJ1-6
V: TRBV7-3
D: .

DNA: TGTGCCAGCAGCTTGGGCCCCGACAGGGGGAACACTGAAGCTTTCTTT
CDR3: CASSLGPDRGNTEAFF
size: .
J: TRBJ1-1
V: TRBV5-6
D: TRBD1

DNA: TGCGCCAGCAGCTTTAGTGGACAGAGCTCCTACGAGCAGTACTTC
CDR3: CASSFSGQSSYEQYF
size: few
J: TRBJ2-7
V: TRBV5-1
D: .

DNA: TGTGCCAGCAGTTTAGAGAAGGTGTCCTCGGGGGAGCAGTACTTC
CDR3: CASSLEKVSSGEQYF
size: .
J: TRBJ2-7
V: TRBV27
D: .

DNA: TGTGCCAGCAGCTTGGCAAGCGGGAGGACGGAGACCCAGTACTTC
CDR3: CASSLASGRTETQYF
size: .
J: TRBJ2-5
V: TRBV7-2
D: TRBD2

DNA: TGTGCCAGCAGCCTCTCCGGTCTAGCGGCCGGTTTTTCCTACAATGAGCAGTTCTTC
CDR3: CASSLSGLAAGFSYNEQFF
size: .
J: TRBJ2-1
V: TRBV11-3
D: TRBD2

DNA: TGCGCCAGCAGCCAAGACACGGGATACAATGAGCAGTTCTTC
CDR3: CASSQDTGYNEQFF
size: .
J: TRBJ2-1
V: TRBV4-3
D: .

DNA: TGTGCCAGTAGTATTGGAGGGAGAAGCTATGGCTACACCTTC
CDR3: CASSIGGRSYGYTF
size: once
J: TRBJ1-2
V: TRBV19
D: .

DNA: TGTGCCACCAGCCCCCTGGCCAGGGTAAAAGGTTCACCCCTCCACTTT
CDR3: CATSPLARVKGSPLHF
size: .
J: TRBJ1-6
V: TRBV15
D: .

DNA: TGCGCCAGCAGCTTGGCCTTCGACAGGAACTATGGCTACACCTTC
CDR3: CASSLAFDRNYGYTF
size: .
J: TRBJ1-2
V: TRBV5-1
D: .

DNA: TGTGCCAGCAGTTTTGTGGGGGCTGTCTATAATTCACCCCTCCACTTT
CDR3: CASSFVGAVYNSPLHF
size: .
J: TRBJ1-6
V: TRBV27
D: .

DNA: TGTGCCAGCAGTTCCGGACAGGCCCTCGTCCCTGGCTACACCTTC
CDR3: CASSSGQALVPGYTF
size: few
J: TRBJ1-2
V: TRBV27
D: TRBD1

DNA: TGTGCCACCAGTGATTTCTCAGATACGCAGTATTTT
CDR3: CATSDFSDTQYF
size: .
J: TRBJ2-3
V: TRBV24-1
D: .

DNA: TGTGCCAGCAGTCCCTATTTGGATACGCAGTATTTT
CDR3: CASSPYLDTQYF
size: .
J: TRBJ2-3
V: TRBV27
D: .

DNA: TGTGCCAGCAGTACTAGCGGGGGGAGCACAGATACGCAGTATTTT
CDR3: CASSTSGGSTDTQYF
size: .
J: TRBJ2-3
V: TRBV7-3
D: TRBD2

DNA: TGTGCCAGCAGTTTATGGGGGGTTGGGGCCAACGTCCTGACTTTC
CDR3: CASSLWGVGANVLTF
size: .
J: TRBJ2-6
V: TRBV27
D: .

DNA: TGCAGTGCTAGTCGAACTAGCGGGTCCACAGATACGCAGTATTTT
CDR3: CSASRTSGSTDTQYF
size: .
J: TRBJ2-3
V: TRBV20-1
D: TRBD2

DNA: TGTGCCATCAGTGCGAGGGAGGATGAGCAGTTCTTC
CDR3: CAISAREDEQFF
size: .
J: TRBJ2-1
V: TRBV10-3
D: .

DNA: TGTGCCGCTGGGACTAGCGGGAGGTGGTCCTACAATGAGCAGTTCTTC
CDR3: CAAGTSGRWSYNEQFF
size: .
J: TRBJ2-1
V: TRBV19
D: TRBD2

DNA: TGTGCCAGCACCTCTAGCGGGAGCCAAGAGACCCAGTACTTC
CDR3: CASTSSGSQETQYF
size: .
J: TRBJ2-5
V: TRBV7-2
D: TRBD2

DNA: TGTGCCACCAAACGGGGGGCGCGTGACTATGGCTACACCTTC
CDR3: CATKRGARDYGYTF
size: .
J: TRBJ1-2
V: TRBV6-5
D: .

DNA: TGTGCCAGCAGGACAGTGGGGTCCTACGAGCAGTACTTC
CDR3: CASRTVGSYEQYF
size: .
J: TRBJ2-7
V: TRBV12-3/TRBV12-4
D: .

DNA: TGTGCCAGCAGTACTAGCGGGAGGCAGTACGAGCAGTACTTC
CDR3: CASSTSGRQYEQYF
size: .
J: TRBJ2-7
V: TRBV27
D: TRBD2

DNA: TGTGCCAGCACCCCTGGGGGACAGACTAATGAAAAACTGTTTTTT
CDR3: CASTPGGQTNEKLFF
size: once
J: TRBJ1-4
V: TRBV25-1
D: TRBD1

DNA: TGCGCCAGCAGCTTGGGGGCAGGGCGGGAGACTGAAGCTTTCTTT
CDR3: CASSLGAGRETEAFF
size: .
J: TRBJ1-1
V: TRBV5-1
D: .

DNA: TGTGCCAGCAGCTTAGATCGAGGCTACGAGCAGTACTTC
CDR3: CASSLDRGYEQYF
size: .
J: TRBJ2-7
V: TRBV11-3
D: .

DNA: TGCGCCAGCAGCTTGCGAACCACGGACAGGGGGTTCGAGACCCAGTACTTC
CDR3: CASSLRTTDRGFETQYF
size: once
J: TRBJ2-5
V: TRBV5-1
D: TRBD1

DNA: TGCAGCGTTGGGGGGCCGCATACGCAGTATTTT
CDR3: CSVGGPHTQYF
size: once
J: TRBJ2-3
V: TRBV29-1
D: .

DNA: TGTGCTAGCAGCTCCGGGACAGCCGGAGAGACCCAGTACTTC
CDR3: CASSSGTAGETQYF
size: .
J: TRBJ2-5
V: TRBV7-7
D: TRBD1

DNA: TGTGCCAGCAGCGTAGTAGGCGGGAGGGCAGGTAATGAGCAGTTCTTC
CDR3: CASSVVGGRAGNEQFF
size: .
J: TRBJ2-1
V: TRBV9
D: TRBD2

DNA: TGTGCCAGTACCACTCCGGGACAGGGCCGGCGGGGGAACACCATATATTTT
CDR3: CASTTPGQGRRGNTIYF
size: .
J: TRBJ1-3
V: TRBV19
D: TRBD1

DNA: TGTGCCAGCAGCTCCACCGGAGTTTACACTGAAGCTTTCTTT
CDR3: CASSSTGVYTEAFF
size: once
J: TRBJ1-1
V: TRBV7-9
D: .

DNA: TGTGCCAGCAGTCCCGGGGGAGGTCGGGAGGGTTACGAGCAGTACTTC
CDR3: CASSPGGGREGYEQYF
size: .
J: TRBJ2-7
V: TRBV11-2
D: TRBD2

DNA: TGTGCCAGCAGCCGCTCGGGGAAGGTGCGTGGAAACACCATATATTTT
CDR3: CASSRSGKVRGNTIYF
size: .
J: TRBJ1-3
V: TRBV7-2
D: .

DNA: TGTGCCAGCAGTTACTCGGGCGGGTATGGCTACACCTTC
CDR3: CASSYSGGYGYTF
size: .
J: TRBJ1-2
V: TRBV6-5
D: .